This T cell receptor (beta chain) appears in the sequencing data of a study of blood T cell repertoires in COVID-19 (TCRdb year 2020). About the study as a whole: Samples covering the acute and convalescent phases of COVID-19 were provided by collaborators in the United States, Italy and Spain. The prospective study material was composed of cDNA or gDNA derived from T cells, B-cell-depleted T cells, or PBMCs. The dataset comprised deeply sampled blood TCRbeta repertoires from subjects exposed to, actively infected with, or recovered from COVID-19. The repertoires were released in a freely available public database intended as a resource for research on the immune response to SARS-CoV-2. The samples were drawn from the first 160 participants of the ongoing ImmuneRACE study and from 1,254 subjects provided by 6 global collaborators. Sample metadata almost always included a de-identified subject ID, COVID-19 status, age in years and sex. Where available, HLA class I and class II types were taken from metadata supplied by the sample provider and were not determined by assay-based typing.

TCRbeta CDR3 regions were amplified from genomic DNA using the immunoSEQ Assay, a bias-controlled multiplex PCR. In the source study's methods: Within the assay, amplification of reference gene primers was used to estimate how many nucleated cells each sample contained. To quantify the absolute abundance of each unique TCRbeta CDR3 rearrangement, sequence reads were collapsed and filtered. For each sample, productive Simpson clonality was calculated by taking the square root of Simpson's diversity index across productive rearrangements. In TCRdb, the immuneACCESS table is reduced to in-frame sequences with V and J assigned. These tables do not hold every clone; where another copy was compared, an unresolved V gene accounts for under half, and the others remain unexplained. The DNA gave D and trimming, while V, J and clone size come from that table. Within this sample are 250,000 or so clones, with just under 85% of them counted one time only. The top ten hold about 8.9% of the sample.

Whole blood was collected in K2EDTA tubes by collaborating institutions according to the institutions' own protocols. Collaborator samples were shipped for TCRbeta analysis as frozen whole blood, isolated PBMCs, or DNA extracted from either sample type. The CDR3 covers 14 residues, taking in both the cysteine and the phenylalanine. Only the CDR3 portion is preserved as DNA: 42 bases, with reading frame beginning at the first base. Looking up the germline V gene (reference sequence) yields CDR1 LNHNV and CDR2 YYDKDF. V and J lose 5 bases and 3 bases, and a span of 13 bases separates them. As for this clone: The antigen it binds to is not known. Base qualities are not recorded, but no much larger clone differs from it by a single base.

What the research found in general, with its limitations: How much clinical and demographic metadata was included differed by source and by participant, and the metadata was provided uncurated.

Recombination linked TRBV15 to TRBJ1-1; the D region possibly corresponds to TRBD1 (6 bases align). This TCR came from a man at least 80 years old with acute or convalescent COVID-19. What was sequenced was peripheral blood. The base sequence is TGTGCCACCAGCTGGAGGGGGGGGTACACTGAAGCTTTCTTT. This encodes CATSWRGGYTEAFF.